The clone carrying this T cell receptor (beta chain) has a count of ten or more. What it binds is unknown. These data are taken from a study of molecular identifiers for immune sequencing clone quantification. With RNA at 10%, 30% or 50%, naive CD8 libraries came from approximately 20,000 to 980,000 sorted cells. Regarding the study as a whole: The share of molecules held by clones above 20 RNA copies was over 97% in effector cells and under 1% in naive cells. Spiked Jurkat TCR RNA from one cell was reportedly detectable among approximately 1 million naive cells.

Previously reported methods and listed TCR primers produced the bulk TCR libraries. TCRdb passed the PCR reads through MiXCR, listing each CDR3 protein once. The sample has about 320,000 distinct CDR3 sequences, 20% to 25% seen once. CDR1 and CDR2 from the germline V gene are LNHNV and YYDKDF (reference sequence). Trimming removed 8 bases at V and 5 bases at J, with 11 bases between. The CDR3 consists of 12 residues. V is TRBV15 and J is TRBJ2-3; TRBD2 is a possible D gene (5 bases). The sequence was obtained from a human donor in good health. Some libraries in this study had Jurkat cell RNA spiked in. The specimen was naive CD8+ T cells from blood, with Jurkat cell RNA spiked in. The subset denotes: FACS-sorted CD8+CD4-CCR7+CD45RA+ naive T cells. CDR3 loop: CATQERGDTQYF. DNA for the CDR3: TGTGCCACCCAGGAACGGGGAGATACGCAGTATTTT.